This T cell receptor beta chain was identified during a study of T cells in Graves' hyperthyroidism and ophthalmopathy. Points from the study as a whole: Progression to ophthalmopathy was predicted a median of 6.5 months early.

Clinical symptoms, serum thyroxine, TRAb, thyroid ultrasound and orbital computed tomography established diagnosis. What was amplified from RNA transcripts were TCR beta CDR3 regions. In the first-round RT-PCR of the TCR CDR3, the HTBI primer set was used. TCRdb redid the calling of the multiplex PCR reads with MiXCR, one entry per CDR3 protein. The profile covers about 660,000 distinct CDR3 sequences, with over 40% appearing a single time and 6.5% to 9% taken by the ten largest. The V and J ends lost 8 bases and 1 base respectively, with 15 bases between them. The CDR3 spans 13 residues. CDR1 and CDR2 from the germline V gene are SQVTM and ANQGSEA. A note on this clonotype: Its antigen is as yet unknown.

This rearrangement joins TRBV29-1 to TRBJ2-7, with a tentative D call TRBD1 (6 bases). Sequencing used peripheral blood or thyroid tissue (not recorded which). This sequence was found in an adult man with Graves' disease, either hyperthyroidism or ophthalmopathy (not recorded which). The CDR3 region is CSHLTGNSYEQYF. The CDR3 DNA sequence: TGCAGCCACCTGACAGGAAATTCCTACGAGCAGTACTTC.